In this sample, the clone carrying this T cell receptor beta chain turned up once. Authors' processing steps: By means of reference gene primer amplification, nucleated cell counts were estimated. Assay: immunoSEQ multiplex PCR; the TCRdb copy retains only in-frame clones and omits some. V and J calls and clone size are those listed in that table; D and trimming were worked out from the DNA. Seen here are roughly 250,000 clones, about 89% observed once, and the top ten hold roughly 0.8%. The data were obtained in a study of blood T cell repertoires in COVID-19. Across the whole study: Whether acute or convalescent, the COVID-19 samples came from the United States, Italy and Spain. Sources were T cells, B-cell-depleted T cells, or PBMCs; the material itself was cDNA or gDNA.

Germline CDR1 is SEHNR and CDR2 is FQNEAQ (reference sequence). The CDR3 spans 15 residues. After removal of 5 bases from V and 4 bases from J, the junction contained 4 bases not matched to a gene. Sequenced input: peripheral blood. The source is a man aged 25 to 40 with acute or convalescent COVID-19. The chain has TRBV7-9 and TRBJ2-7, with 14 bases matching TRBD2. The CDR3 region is CASSLGTSGSYEQYF. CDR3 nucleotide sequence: TGTGCCAGCAGCCTCGGGACTAGCGGGAGTTACGAGCAGTACTTC.